The source of this T cell receptor (beta chain) is a study of PD-1 blockade in mismatch repair-deficient tumors. A few pembrolizumab responders had their TCRs sequenced. Profiled with immunoSEQ multiplex PCR; TCRdb holds only in-frame clones, not every one. Here the sample spans some 120,000 clones, around 87% being singletons. The V and J ends lost 3 bases and 6 bases respectively, with 12 bases between them. Germline CDR1 reads MNHEY; CDR2 reads SMNVEV (reference sequence). CDR3 length: 13 residues. The sample here was peripheral blood, taken 44 weeks after starting pembrolizumab. This chain joins TRBV27 and TRBJ2-7; D unresolved. The clonotype comes from an adult with mismatch repair-deficient cancer. The DNA for the CDR3 is TGTGCCAGCAGTTTTGGTCCTTTGGGCGAGCAGTACTTC. Its protein is CASSFGPLGEQYF.